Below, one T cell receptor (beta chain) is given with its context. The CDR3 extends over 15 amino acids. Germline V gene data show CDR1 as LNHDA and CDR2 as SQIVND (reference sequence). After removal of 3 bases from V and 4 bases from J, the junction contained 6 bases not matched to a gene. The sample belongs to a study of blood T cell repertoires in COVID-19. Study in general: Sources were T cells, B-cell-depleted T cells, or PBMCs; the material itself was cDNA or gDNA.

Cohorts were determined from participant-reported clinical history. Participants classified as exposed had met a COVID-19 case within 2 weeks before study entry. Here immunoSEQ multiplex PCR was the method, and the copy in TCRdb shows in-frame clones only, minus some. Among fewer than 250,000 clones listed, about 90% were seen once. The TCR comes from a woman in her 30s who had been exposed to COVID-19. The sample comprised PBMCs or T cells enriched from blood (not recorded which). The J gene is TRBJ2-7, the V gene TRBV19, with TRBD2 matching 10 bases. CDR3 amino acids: CASSISGRPPYEQYF. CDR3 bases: TGTGCCAGTAGTATTAGCGGGAGGCCCCCTTACGAGCAGTACTTC.